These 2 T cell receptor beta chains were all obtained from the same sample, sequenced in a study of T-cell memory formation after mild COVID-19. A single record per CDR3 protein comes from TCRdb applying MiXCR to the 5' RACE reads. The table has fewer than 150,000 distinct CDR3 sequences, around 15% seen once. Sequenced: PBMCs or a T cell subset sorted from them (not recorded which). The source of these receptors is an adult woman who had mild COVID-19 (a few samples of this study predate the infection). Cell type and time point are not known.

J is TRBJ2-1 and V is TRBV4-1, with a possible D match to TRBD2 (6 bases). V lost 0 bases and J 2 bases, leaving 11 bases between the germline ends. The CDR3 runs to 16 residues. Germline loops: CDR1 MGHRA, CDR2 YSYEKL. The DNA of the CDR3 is TGCGCCAGCAGCCAAGAACTTGCGGGGCCCTACAATGAGCAGTTCTTC. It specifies CASSQELAGPYNEQFF.

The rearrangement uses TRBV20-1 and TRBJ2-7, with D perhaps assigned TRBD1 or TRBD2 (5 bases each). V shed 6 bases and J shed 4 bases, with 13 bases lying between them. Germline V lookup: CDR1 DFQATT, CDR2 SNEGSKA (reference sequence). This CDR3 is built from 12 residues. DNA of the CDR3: TGCAGTGCGACCGGGGCGGCTTACGAGCAGTACTTC. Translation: CSATGAAYEQYF.